Shown below are 29 T cell receptor beta chains from a single sample sequenced in a study of blood T cell repertoires in COVID-19. Only in-frame clones appear in the TCRdb table, and some are missing; sequencing was by immunoSEQ multiplex PCR. The sample consists of around 100,000 clones, more than 85% of them appearing once. Sequencing was carried out using peripheral blood. These TCRs come from a man aged 18 to 29 with acute or convalescent COVID-19.

The rearrangement joins TRBV18 to TRBJ1-1, with D perhaps TRBD1 (6 bases). The CDR3 sequence is 15 residues long. Trimming took 6 bases from V and 0 from J, leaving 14 bases between them. CDR1 is KGHSH, CDR2 LQKENI, per germline. CDR3 protein: CASSGGPGVNTEAFF. The DNA of the CDR3 is TGTGCCAGCTCCGGGGGGCCCGGGGTGAACACTGAAGCTTTCTTT. Based on the CDR3 plus reference TRBV18 and TRBJ1-1, the full variable domain is NAGVMQNPRHLVRRRGQEARLRCSPMKGHSHVYWYRQLPEEGLKFMVYLQKENIIDESGMPKERFSAEFPKEGPSILRIQQVVRGDSAAYFCASSGGPGVNTEAFFGQGTRLTVV.

The chain uses TRBV21-1 and TRBJ2-1; the table's D call, TRBD2, was not checked against the DNA. TRBV21-1 corresponds to a pseudogene. There are 14 residues in the CDR3. The CDR3, as DNA: TGTGCCAGCAGCAAAGAATATAAAATCGATGAGCAGTTCTTC. Translated, it gives CASSKEYKIDEQFF.

On this clone itself: The sample contains more than one DNA sequence encoding this CDR3. CDR3 amino acids: CASSLSPPGLAGNEQFF. CDR3 nucleotide sequence: TGCGCCAGCAGCTTGTCCCCCCCGGGACTAGCGGGGAATGAGCAGTTCTTC. The chain combines TRBV5-1 with TRBJ2-1; 13 bases are shared with TRBD2. Germline V gene lookup returns CDR1 SGHRS and CDR2 YFSETQ. The CDR3 spans 17 residues. With V trimmed by 1 base and J by 7 bases, 8 bases remained unmatched.

The chain has TRBV6-5 and TRBJ2-5, with a possible D match to TRBD1 (6 bases). CDR1 and CDR2 (germline): MNHEY, SVGAGI. The CDR3 length is 14 residues. Between the trimmed V and J ends, which lost 7 bases and 1 base, there was a span of 13 bases. This CDR3 reads CASTGQQTQETQYF. CDR3 DNA sequence: TGTGCCAGCACCGGACAGCAGACCCAAGAGACCCAGTACTTC.

The chain joins TRBV9 to TRBJ2-5; D is perhaps TRBD2 (5 bases). The ends were cut back, 4 bases at V and 2 bases at J, with 18 bases in the middle. The CDR3 has 16 amino acids. Germline V lookup: CDR1 SGDLS, CDR2 YYNGEE. This CDR3 reads CASSPTTNGVQETQYF. The CDR3 nucleotides are TGTGCCAGCAGCCCAACGACTAACGGGGTTCAAGAGACCCAGTACTTC.

The chain is built from TRBV6-1 and TRBJ1-5, with D possibly matching TRBD1 (5 bases). V was shortened by 1 base and J by 4 bases, with 14 bases between the two germline ends. Germline CDR1 and CDR2: MNHNS and SASEGT. The length of the CDR3 is 16 residues. The CDR3 sequence: CASSEVGGLKNQPQHF. CDR3 nucleotide sequence: TGTGCCAGCAGTGAAGTCGGGGGGTTGAAGAATCAGCCCCAGCATTTT.

This clone came up once. The chain uses TRBV19 and TRBJ2-6; 10 bases agree with TRBD1. This CDR3 region has 17 residues. The trim removed 5 bases at V and 4 bases at J, leaving 8 bases unmatched. Germline V lookup: CDR1 LNHDA, CDR2 SQIVND (reference sequence). DNA of the CDR3: TGTGCCAGTAGTCGCACGGGACAGGGGAACGGGGCCAACGTCCTGACTTTC. As protein: CASSRTGQGNGANVLTF.

V and J are TRBV25-1 and TRBJ2-7; no firm D call. The CDR3 totals 11 residues. CDR1 and CDR2 (germline): MGHDK, SYGVNS. The V end lost 4 bases, the J end lost 3 bases, and 4 bases lay between the germline ends. The CDR3 DNA is TGTGCCAGCAGTGGCGTCTACGAGCAGTACTTC. This encodes CASSGVYEQYF.

This sequence joins TRBV14 and TRBJ2-7, with D perhaps matching TRBD2 (5 bases). The CDR3 runs to 15 residues. Germline values: CDR1 SGHDN, CDR2 FVKESK. The ends were cut back, 2 bases at V and 5 bases at J, with 16 bases in the middle. CDR3 nucleotide sequence: TGTGCCAGCAGCCAATCGCTAGCATTATTCCACGAGCAGTACTTC. Protein: CASSQSLALFHEQYF. Supplemented by reference TRBV14 and TRBJ2-7, the full variable domain reads EAGVTQFPSHSVIEKGQTVTLRCDPISGHDNLYWYRRVMGKEIKFLLHFVKESKQDESGMPNNRFLAERTGGTYSTLKVQPAELEDSGVYFCASSQSLALFHEQYFGPGTRLTVT.

The CDR3 is CASPGFGLDTQYF. The CDR3 region has the DNA TGTGCCAGCCCAGGTTTTGGGCTTGATACGCAGTATTTT. The rearrangement joins TRBV6-5 to TRBJ2-3; the D is unclear. The CDR3 is made up of 13 amino acids. The germline gives CDR1 MNHEY, CDR2 SVGAGI. The germline V and J ends were trimmed by 8 bases and 6 bases, with 15 bases remaining between them.

The rearrangement links TRBV6-1 to TRBJ1-4, with TRBD1 matching 9 bases. V was pared by 2 bases and J by 7 bases, with 8 bases of the junction left unmatched. The CDR3 covers 16 residues. In germline, CDR1 is MNHNS, CDR2 SASEGT. The CDR3 is CASSENLGQGSEKLFF. The CDR3 DNA follows: TGTGCCAGCAGTGAAAATCTGGGACAGGGCAGTGAAAAACTGTTTTTT.

The CDR3 coding sequence is TGCGCCAGCAGCTTGGACGACAGAAGCAATCAGCCCCAGCATTTT. Translated: CASSLDDRSNQPQHF. This chain links TRBV5-1 with TRBJ1-5; perhaps TRBD1 as D (5 bases). With 0 bases removed from V and 1 base from J, the gap between germline ends came to 8 bases. The CDR3 length is 15 residues. Germline CDR1 and CDR2: SGHRS and YFSETQ.

The genes are TRBV5-6 and TRBJ1-5, with TRBD1 as a possible D gene (6 bases). Trimming pared 3 bases from V and 3 bases from J, leaving 10 bases between. The germline V gene has CDR1 SGHDT and CDR2 YYEEEE. The CDR3 totals 14 residues. CDR3 region: CASSSNRDNQPQHF. CDR3 sequence (DNA): TGTGCCAGCAGCTCTAACAGGGACAATCAGCCCCAGCATTTT.

This clone has a single count. It is unclear where the CDR3 begins or ends on the DNA, so no DNA is shown, and the CDR3 is as TCRdb lists it. The CDR3 region is CASSTSGSTNTEAFF. The chain uses TRBV2 and TRBJ1-1. The CDR3 numbers 15 amino acids, ends counted. Looked up from germline, CDR1 is SNHLY and CDR2 is FYNNEI.

V gene TRBV6-1 combines with J gene TRBJ2-2; 8 bases line up with TRBD2. The V and J ends lost 4 bases and 4 bases, in that order; junction bases with no gene match: 11. The CDR3 covers 17 residues. Germline V lookup: CDR1 MNHNS, CDR2 SASEGT. The CDR3 DNA sequence: TGTGCCAGCAGTGGGTCGCGGCTAGCGGGTTCCACCGGGGAGCTGTTTTTT. This encodes CASSGSRLAGSTGELFF.

The J gene is TRBJ1-2, the V gene TRBV15, with D possibly TRBD1 on 6 matching bases. V lost 1 base, J lost 3 bases, and 9 bases lay in between. Germline loops: CDR1 LNHNV, CDR2 YYDKDF (reference sequence). CDR3 length equals 14 residues. CDR3 residues: CATSRAPGDYGYTF. CDR3 in DNA: TGTGCCACCAGCAGAGCCCCAGGGGACTATGGCTACACCTTC.

The CDR3 reads CATSDGGRGRQFF. In DNA, the CDR3 is TGTGCCACCAGTGATGGGGGCAGGGGAAGACAGTTCTTC. The chain links TRBV24-1 to TRBJ2-1; D is perhaps TRBD1 (6 bases). Trimming removed 3 bases from V and 13 bases from J, with 15 bases in between. Germline V gene data show CDR1 as KGHDR and CDR2 as SFDVKD. The CDR3 contains 13 residues.

The chain employs TRBV12-1 and TRBJ2-2; the table calls TRBD2, which could not be checked here. TRBV12-1 is tagged as a pseudogene. The CDR3 runs 16 residues. CDR3 sequence (DNA): TGTGCCAGCAGCTCACTAGCGGGGGAGAACACCGGGGAGCTGTTTTTT. This sequence encodes CASSSLAGENTGELFF.

The rearrangement uses TRBV4-1 and TRBJ1-6, with D tentatively TRBD1 (6 bases). Trimming removed 5 bases from V and 3 bases from J, with 14 bases in between. Per germline, CDR1 MGHRA and CDR2 YSYEKL. The CDR3 consists of 16 residues. The CDR3 nucleotides are TGCGCCAGCAGCAGCGGGGGGCAGGTCTATAATTCACCCCTCCACTTT. Its protein is CASSSGGQVYNSPLHF.

V gene TRBV6-5 combines with J gene TRBJ1-6, with 8 nucleotides matching TRBD1. J gave up 10 bases and V 7 bases, and 3 bases lay outside the gene matches. The CDR3 has 12 residues. In germline, CDR1 is MNHEY, CDR2 SVGAGI. The CDR3 protein is CASMTGVSPLHF. For the CDR3, the DNA is TGTGCCAGCATGACAGGGGTCTCACCCCTCCACTTT.

A few counts support this clone. The CDR3 here is CASSDRVGETQYF. CDR3 nucleotide sequence: TGTGCCAGCAGCGACAGGGTAGGCGAGACCCAGTACTTC. The chain joins TRBV2 to TRBJ2-5, with TRBD1 identical over 7 bases. The CDR3 spans 13 residues. The germline CDR1 and CDR2 sequences are SNHLY and FYNNEI. V dropped 6 bases and J dropped 5; count of bases not matched to a gene: 6.

V usage is TRBV11-2 and J usage is TRBJ1-5; 7 positions match TRBD1. Trimming removed 3 bases from V and 11 bases from J; junction bases left unmatched: 13. The CDR3 is 15 residues long. Germline CDR1 and CDR2: SGHAT and FQNNGV. Here the CDR3 reads CASSLEGAPEGSQHF. In nucleotides, the CDR3 is TGTGCCAGCAGCTTGGAGGGGGCCCCAGAAGGATCCCAGCATTTT.

V is TRBV10-3 and J is TRBJ2-1; no reliable D call. The germline V gene has CDR1 ENHRY and CDR2 SYGVKD. The CDR3 has 16 residues. Trimming removed 2 bases from V and 0 bases from J, with 11 bases in between. CDR3 bases: TGTGCCATCAGTGAGCCTAAACCTAGCTCCTACAATGAGCAGTTCTTC. Translating gives CAISEPKPSSYNEQFF.

This clone has just one count. V gene TRBV30 combines with J gene TRBJ2-2; 14 bases line up with TRBD2. Germline V gene lookup returns CDR1 GTSNPN and CDR2 SVGIG (reference sequence). V trimming: 5 bases; J trimming: 1 base; junction bases outside the gene matches: 6. This CDR3 has 17 amino acids. The CDR3 spells CAWGGLAGDGNTGELFF. In nucleotides, the CDR3 is TGTGCCTGGGGGGGACTAGCGGGAGATGGGAACACCGGGGAGCTGTTTTTT.

This clone was detected only once. The genes are TRBV24-1 and TRBJ2-7; the D gene is possibly TRBD1 (8 bases). Germline CDR1 is KGHDR and CDR2 is SFDVKD. This CDR3 contains 15 residues. V lost 5 bases to trimming and J lost 5 bases, with 18 bases between them. CDR3 sequence (DNA): TGTGCCACCAGTGCGCCGGGGGGACAGGCTCACGAGCAGTACTTC. The encoded protein is CATSAPGGQAHEQYF.

The J gene is TRBJ1-4, the V gene TRBV9; D possibly corresponds to TRBD1 (6 bases). From germline, CDR1 is SGDLS and CDR2 YYNGEE. This CDR3 comprises 17 residues. V lost 0 bases and J lost 4, with 16 bases in between. The CDR3 loop reads CASSVDPPGVHNEKLFF. The CDR3 DNA follows: TGTGCCAGCAGCGTAGACCCCCCAGGGGTTCATAATGAAAAACTGTTTTTT.

The chain combines TRBV5-1 with TRBJ2-1; 14 nucleotides align to TRBD2. Germline V lookup: CDR1 SGHRS, CDR2 YFSETQ. The junction had 8 bases not matched to a gene; V was cut back by 4 bases and J by 2 bases. The CDR3 spans 18 residues. In DNA form, the CDR3 reads TGCGCCAGCAGCCCCGGGACTAGCGGGAGTTTCGCCTACAATGAGCAGTTCTTC. Translation gives CASSPGTSGSFAYNEQFF.

This chain links TRBV6-6 with TRBJ1-5; D ambiguous. The germline V and J ends were trimmed by 10 bases and 7 bases, with 5 bases remaining between them. Germline-derived CDR1 and CDR2 are MNHNY and SVGAGI (reference sequence). The CDR3 is 9 residues long. The CDR3 DNA reads as TGTGCCATGGGCCAGCCCCAGCATTTT. It specifies CAMGQPQHF.

The chain employs TRBV18 and TRBJ1-3, with D uncertain. Germline CDR1 reads KGHSH; CDR2 reads LQKENI. Trimming removed 0 bases from V and 0 bases from J, with 6 bases in between. The CDR3 length is 15 residues. In DNA form, the CDR3 reads TGTGCCAGCTCACCACCCAGTATCTCTGGAAACACCATATATTTT. This gives the protein CASSPPSISGNTIYF. Full variable domain (remainder filled in from reference TRBV18 and TRBJ1-3): NAGVMQNPRHLVRRRGQEARLRCSPMKGHSHVYWYRQLPEEGLKFMVYLQKENIIDESGMPKERFSAEFPKEGPSILRIQQVVRGDSAAYFCASSPPSISGNTIYFGEGSWLTVV.